The 32 T cell receptor beta chains given below trace back to one sample, sequenced in a study of blood T cells in healthy people across ages (dated by TCRdb to the mid-2010s). Library creation used 5' RACE. A second roughly 7 to 12 cycle PCR used a sample-barcoded 5' primer and a J-beta primer mix. Using fastp at Q25 and MiXCR, TCRdb reprocessed the public reads and kept productive beta chains. All rows with the same CDR3 protein become a single entry with the most common DNA and genes. The sample data list fewer than 2 million distinct CDR3 sequences, and roughly two fifths of these were observed just once. Jointly, the top ten make up about 23% of the sample. The sample comprised blood. These receptors originate from a human donor in good health.

For this clonotype: The germline gene is not matched at one end of the junction; a read error may be the cause. V usage is TRBV7-7 and J usage is TRBJ2-1, with D possibly TRBD1 on 6 matching bases. CDR1 and CDR2 (germline): SSHAT, FNYEAQ (reference sequence). The CDR3 spans 16 residues. This chain's CDR3 is CASSLQGQSSSNEQFF. CDR3 bases: TGTGCTAGCAGCTTACAAGGACAGTCCTCCTCCAATGAGCAGTTCTTC.

The chain combines TRBV6-6 with TRBJ2-1, with no clear D. This CDR3 is built from 14 residues. Germline V gives CDR1 MNHNY, CDR2 SVGAGI (reference sequence). Trimming stripped 0 bases from V and 4 bases from J, with 7 bases between. The chain's CDR3 is CASSYSQRYNEQFF. The CDR3, as DNA: TGTGCCAGCAGTTACTCGCAGCGTTACAATGAGCAGTTCTTC.

This clonotype was detected only a few times. The chain has TRBV7-9 and TRBJ2-2; 7 nucleotides align to TRBD1. Germline V gene data show CDR1 as SEHNR and CDR2 as FQNEAQ (reference sequence). V was pared by 3 bases and J by 6 bases, with 7 bases of the junction left unmatched. The length of the CDR3 is 15 residues. The CDR3: CASSLLTGSAGELFF. The DNA of the CDR3 is TGTGCCAGCAGCTTGCTGACAGGGAGTGCCGGGGAGCTGTTTTTT.

This clonotype was counted between two and nine times. The chain employs TRBV11-2 and TRBJ2-3; D may match TRBD1 or TRBD2 (5 bases each). Germline V gene lookup returns CDR1 SGHAT and CDR2 FQNNGV. This CDR3 region has 19 residues. The V end lost 5 bases, the J end lost 0 bases, and 24 bases lay between the germline ends. This CDR3 is CASSRGMLLRGPSTDTQYF. In DNA form, the CDR3 reads TGTGCCAGCAGCCGAGGGATGCTTTTAAGGGGCCCTAGCACAGATACGCAGTATTTT.

The chain joins TRBV7-3 to TRBJ2-3; D may be TRBD1 (5 bases). The CDR3 runs 14 residues. V was trimmed by 5 bases and J by 10 bases, leaving 19 bases between them. Germline CDR1 and CDR2: SGHTA and FQGTGA. The CDR3 sequence is CASSPEGALLPQYF. The CDR3 DNA reads as TGTGCCAGCAGCCCGGAAGGGGCGCTACTGCCGCAGTATTTT.

The V and J genes are TRBV6-1 and TRBJ2-3, with TRBD2 matching 11 bases. This CDR3 is 18 amino acids long. V shed 3 bases, J shed 1 base, and the junction held 9 bases outside the gene matches. The germline CDR1 and CDR2 sequences are MNHNS and SASEGT. The CDR3 DNA is TGTGCCAGCAGTGATACTAGCGGGGGACCATCCCGCACAGATACGCAGTATTTT. As protein: CASSDTSGGPSRTDTQYF.

This clonotype was counted a few times. The chain has TRBV7-2 and TRBJ1-2, with no clear D. CDR3 length equals 16 residues. V lost 5 bases, J lost 5 bases, and 21 bases lay in between. In germline, CDR1 is SGHTA, CDR2 FQGNSA. The CDR3, as DNA: TGTGCCAGCAGCATGACGACAACCTCGTCGGTATATGGCTACACCTTC. The encoded protein is CASSMTTTSSVYGYTF.

The rearrangement uses TRBV19 and TRBJ2-7; 10 bases map to TRBD1. J was trimmed by 4 bases and V by 7 bases; bases with no gene match: 4. Looked up from germline, CDR1 is LNHDA and CDR2 is SQIVND (reference sequence). This CDR3 region has 13 residues. The CDR3 loop is CASKRTGGYEQYF. The CDR3 DNA is TGTGCCAGTAAGAGGACAGGGGGATACGAGCAGTACTTC. Drawing the rest from reference TRBV19 and TRBJ2-7, the complete variable domain is DGGITQSPKYLFRKEGQNVTLSCEQNLNHDAMYWYRQDPGQGLRLIYYSQIVNDFQKGDIAEGYSVSREKKESFPLTVTSAQKNPTAFYLCASKRTGGYEQYFGPGTRLTVT.

J is TRBJ2-1 and V is TRBV5-5, with TRBD1 identical over 9 bases. V lost 5 bases to trimming and J lost 6 bases; unmatched junction nucleotides: 12. CDR3 length equals 16 residues. Germline-derived CDR1 and CDR2 are SGHKS and YYEKEE (reference sequence). CDR3 in DNA: TGTGCCAGCAGGGTGGGGAGGACAGGGGACTTCAATGAGCAGTTCTTC. This codes for CASRVGRTGDFNEQFF.

This clonotype appeared a few times. The CDR3 is CASSPSAGEETQYF. In DNA form, the CDR3 reads TGTGCCAGCAGCCCCTCAGCGGGGGAAGAGACCCAGTACTTC. V is TRBV7-2 and J is TRBJ2-5; 8 bases fit TRBD2. Germline trimming cut 5 bases from V and 3 bases from J; bases unmatched to any gene: 5. The CDR3 extends over 14 amino acids. In germline, CDR1 is SGHTA, CDR2 FQGNSA.

The chain employs TRBV7-2 and TRBJ1-5; TRBD1 matches at 11 bases. CDR3 length: 16 amino acids. Germline trimming cut 2 bases from V and 4 bases from J; bases unmatched to any gene: 4. Germline CDR1 and CDR2: SGHTA and FQGNSA. CDR3 in DNA: TGTGCCAGCAGCTTAACTTGGGACAGGGGGAATCAGCCCCAGCATTTT. Translation: CASSLTWDRGNQPQHF. Supplemented by reference TRBV7-2 and TRBJ1-5, the full variable domain reads GAGVSQSPSNKVTEKGKDVELRCDPISGHTALYWYRQSLGQGLEFLIYFQGNSAPDKSGLPSDRFSAERTGGSVSTLTIQRTQQEDSAVYLCASSLTWDRGNQPQHFGDGTRLSIL.

Concerning this clonotype itself: Relative to the germline gene, one junction end is altered; a read error may explain this. This chain joins TRBV4-2 and TRBJ2-5, with D perhaps TRBD2 (6 bases). This CDR3 is 14 amino acids long. Germline assignment: CDR1 LGHNA and CDR2 YNFKEQ. Written as DNA, the CDR3 is TGTGCCAGCAACCAAGTCGGGACTCAAGAGACCCAGTACTTC. Its protein product is CASNQVGTQETQYF.

The genes are TRBV7-6 and TRBJ1-5, with D uncertain. This CDR3 is built from 17 residues. CDR1 and CDR2 (germline): SGHVS, FNYEAQ. The germline V and J ends were trimmed by 0 bases and 2 bases, with 14 bases remaining between them. CDR3 residues: CASSLAWTQGGNQPQHF. CDR3 in DNA: TGTGCCAGCAGCTTAGCTTGGACGCAAGGAGGCAATCAGCCCCAGCATTTT.

Concerning this clonotype: Mismatch with germline at one junction end may stem from a read error. V and J are TRBV6-6 and TRBJ1-6; D call uncertain. Per the germline V gene, CDR1 is MNHNY and CDR2 is SVGAGI (reference sequence). This CDR3 region has 17 residues. The CDR3 coding sequence is TGTGCCAGCAGTTTAATAAGCGACGCGTACTATAGTTCACCCCTCCACTTT. Amino acids: CASSLISDAYYSSPLHF.

This clonotype has just a few counts. The chain uses TRBV6-5 and TRBJ2-3; D may match TRBD1 or TRBD2 (7 bases each). V lost 10 bases to trimming and J lost 2 bases, with 13 bases between them. The length of the CDR3 is 13 residues. Germline CDR1 is MNHEY and CDR2 is SVGAGI. The CDR3 DNA sequence: TGTGCCACCCAGGGGGGGGACACAGATACGCAGTATTTT. Its translation is CATQGGDTDTQYF.

This clonotype was observed at least ten times. The V call is TRBV6-5, the J call TRBJ2-5; 10 nucleotides match TRBD1. The trim removed 6 bases at V and 2 bases at J, leaving 6 bases unmatched. CDR3 size: 15 residues. Germline CDR1 MNHEY, CDR2 SVGAGI. The CDR3 region has the DNA TGTGCCAGCAGGGCGGACAGGGGGTGGCAAGAGACCCAGTACTTC. It codes for CASRADRGWQETQYF.

This clonotype was counted a few times. The rearrangement uses TRBV7-6 and TRBJ2-1; 7 bases match TRBD2. After removal of 3 bases from V and 7 bases from J, the junction contained 12 bases not matched to a gene. This CDR3 spans 16 amino acids. From germline, CDR1 is SGHVS and CDR2 FNYEAQ. The CDR3 sequence: CASSFQAGSKRNEQFF. CDR3 DNA: TGTGCCAGCAGCTTCCAAGCGGGGTCCAAAAGGAATGAGCAGTTCTTC. Drawing the rest from reference TRBV7-6 and TRBJ2-1, the complete variable domain is GAGVSQSPRYKVTKRGQDVALRCDPISGHVSLYWYRQALGQGPEFLTYFNYEAQQDKSGLPNDRFSAERPEGSISTLTIQRTEQRDSAMYRCASSFQAGSKRNEQFFGPGTRLTVL.

This chain uses TRBV7-2 with TRBJ1-4, with D uncertain. The CDR3 contains 14 residues. The germline V gene has CDR1 SGHTA and CDR2 FQGNSA. Trimming removed 5 bases at V and 5 bases at J, with 12 bases between. Here the CDR3 DNA reads TGTGCCAGCAGCCAGAGGACTGGAAATGAAAAACTGTTTTTT. Translation gives CASSQRTGNEKLFF.

The chain employs TRBV4-3 and TRBJ2-7; D perhaps matches TRBD2 (5 bases). Trimming stripped 4 bases from V and 3 bases from J, with 16 bases between. Germline V lookup: CDR1 LGHNA, CDR2 YSLEER. The CDR3 extends over 15 amino acids. In nucleotides, the CDR3 is TGCGCCAGCAGCCGGGGTCGGACGGGGTTCTACGAGCAGTACTTC. It specifies CASSRGRTGFYEQYF.

The chain employs TRBV4-1 and TRBJ2-5; TRBD1 might be the D (7 bases). Germline V gives CDR1 MGHRA, CDR2 YSYEKL. The V and J ends lost 0 bases and 10 bases respectively, with 12 bases between them. CDR3 length equals 13 residues. As DNA, the CDR3 is TGCGCCAGCAGCCAAGAGAGGGGGCGGGACCAGTACTTC. As protein: CASSQERGRDQYF.

Only a few counts were recorded for this clonotype. The chain recombines TRBV29-1 with TRBJ2-3, with 8 bases identical to TRBD2. This CDR3 is 13 amino acids long. V dropped 4 bases and J dropped 4; count of bases not matched to a gene: 4. Germline V gene lookup returns CDR1 SQVTM and CDR2 ANQGSEA. This CDR3 is CSVGLLAADTQYF. The CDR3 bases are TGCAGCGTTGGTCTACTAGCGGCAGATACGCAGTATTTT.

This clonotype was counted at least ten times. The V call is TRBV11-3, the J call TRBJ2-5; no clear D gene. This CDR3 spans 11 amino acids. V lost 8 bases and J 1 base, leaving 5 bases between the germline ends. Germline CDR1 is SGHNT and CDR2 is YENEEA. The CDR3 sequence is CASGVQETQYF. In DNA, the CDR3 is TGTGCCAGCGGGGTCCAAGAGACCCAGTACTTC.

This clonotype was counted between two and nine times. The rearrangement links TRBV12-3 or TRBV12-4 to TRBJ1-1; D not certain. The V end was cut by 4 bases, the J end by 2 bases, with 20 bases between. This CDR3 has 17 residues. CDR3 DNA sequence: TGTGCCAGCAGTTGGACCCTCGGATTAGGCCAAAACACTGAAGCTTTCTTT. This encodes CASSWTLGLGQNTEAFF.

The CDR3 spells CASSWDRGAGLAKNIQYF. The DNA for the CDR3 is TGTGCCAGCAGTTGGGACAGGGGAGCGGGCCTAGCCAAAAACATTCAGTACTTC. The gene calls are TRBV6-2 or TRBV6-3 and TRBJ2-4, with 10 bases aligning to TRBD1. V was pared by 4 bases and J by 0 bases, with 9 bases of the junction left unmatched. The CDR3 extends over 18 amino acids. Germline CDR1 and CDR2: MNHEY and SVGEGT.

The chain employs TRBV2 and TRBJ2-3, with D possibly matching TRBD1 (6 bases). CDR1 and CDR2 from the germline V gene are SNHLY and FYNNEI. The CDR3 spans 15 residues. The V end was cut by 5 bases, the J end by 5 bases, with 17 bases between. The CDR3 region is CASSPLQGNLDTQYF. The CDR3 region has the DNA TGTGCCAGCAGTCCCTTACAGGGAAACTTAGATACGCAGTATTTT.

The chain carries TRBV7-9 and TRBJ2-2, with TRBD1 as a possible D gene (7 bases). Trimming took 5 bases from V and 3 from J, leaving 19 bases between them. This CDR3 has 17 residues. Germline loops: CDR1 SEHNR, CDR2 FQNEAQ (reference sequence). The CDR3 is CASSGDWRDSYTGELFF. As DNA, the CDR3 is TGTGCCAGCAGCGGGGATTGGAGGGACAGTTACACCGGGGAGCTGTTTTTT.

In nucleotides, the CDR3 is TGTGCCAGCAGCCAAGTCGGGACAGGGGTGAACACTGAAGCTTTCTTT. It encodes CASSQVGTGVNTEAFF. V is TRBV4-2 and J is TRBJ1-1, with TRBD1 identical over 10 bases. J was trimmed by 0 bases and V by 1 base; bases with no gene match: 2. CDR3 size: 16 residues. CDR1 and CDR2 (germline): LGHNA, YNFKEQ.

The CDR3 DNA sequence: TGTGCCAGCAGTTTATTGGCAGGGGCGTACGAGCAGTACGTC. It encodes CASSLLAGAYEQYV. The chain links TRBV28 to TRBJ2-7, with D tentatively TRBD1 (6 bases). CDR3 length: 14 amino acids. V lost 1 base, J lost 4 bases, and 11 bases lay in between. Germline CDR1 MDHEN, CDR2 SYDVKM.

This clonotype was seen a handful of times. The chain combines TRBV6-2 or TRBV6-3 with TRBJ1-5; possibly TRBD1 for D (5 bases). V shed 4 bases and J shed 6 bases, with 13 bases lying between them. Germline V lookup: CDR1 MNHEY, CDR2 SVGEGT. The CDR3 has 14 residues. Written as DNA, the CDR3 is TGTGCCAGCAGTTCGAACCAACAGGCTCAGCCCCAGCATTTT. Translation gives CASSSNQQAQPQHF.

For the CDR3, the DNA is TGTGCGGCAGGGGACAGCTACGAGCAGTACTTC. It codes for CAAGDSYEQYF. This chain uses TRBV5-4 with TRBJ2-7; 7 bases are shared with TRBD1. Germline loops: CDR1 SGHNT, CDR2 YYREEE (reference sequence). The CDR3 loop spans 11 amino acids.

The chain recombines TRBV20-1 with TRBJ1-2, with 9 bases identical to TRBD1. This CDR3 has 14 amino acids. Germline V CDR1 and CDR2: DFQATT, SNEGSKA (reference sequence). Trimming removed 0 bases from V and 7 bases from J; junction bases left unmatched: 6. CDR3 sequence reads: CSARDLDRGFGYTF. The CDR3 coding sequence is TGCAGTGCTAGAGATTTAGACAGGGGGTTTGGCTACACCTTC.

In this sample, this clonotype turned up many times. The rearrangement links TRBV7-2 to TRBJ1-1, with TRBD1 identical over 7 bases. The J segment lost 4 bases and the V segment lost 7 bases, leaving 9 bases of the junction unmatched. This CDR3 is 14 amino acids long. Per germline, CDR1 SGHTA and CDR2 FQGNSA. DNA for the CDR3: TGTGCCAGCAAAACGGGACAGTTATCCACTGAAGCTTTCTTT. Encoded protein: CASKTGQLSTEAFF.